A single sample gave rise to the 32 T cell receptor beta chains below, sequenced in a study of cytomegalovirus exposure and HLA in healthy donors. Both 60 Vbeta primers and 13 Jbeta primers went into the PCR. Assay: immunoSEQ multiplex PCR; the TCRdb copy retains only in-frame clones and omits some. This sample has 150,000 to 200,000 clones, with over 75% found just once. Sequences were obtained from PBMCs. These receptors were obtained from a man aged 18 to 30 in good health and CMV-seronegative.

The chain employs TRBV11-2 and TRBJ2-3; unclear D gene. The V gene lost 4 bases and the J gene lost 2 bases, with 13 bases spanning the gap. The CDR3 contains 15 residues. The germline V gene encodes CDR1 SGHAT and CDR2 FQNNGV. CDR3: CASSSDIDNTDTQYF. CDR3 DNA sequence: TGTGCCAGCAGCTCTGACATTGACAACACAGATACGCAGTATTTT.

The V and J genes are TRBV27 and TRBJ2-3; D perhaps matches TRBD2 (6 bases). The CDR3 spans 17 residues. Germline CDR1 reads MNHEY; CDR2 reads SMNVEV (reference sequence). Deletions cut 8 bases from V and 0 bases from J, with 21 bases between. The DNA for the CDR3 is TGTGCCAGCCGCAGGCCATCCCACGGGGGTAGCACAGATACGCAGTATTTT. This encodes CASRRPSHGGSTDTQYF.

CDR3 amino acids: CASSPGGGPGELFF. In nucleotides, the CDR3 is TGTGCCAGCAGCCCGGGCGGGGGACCCGGGGAGCTGTTTTTT. V is TRBV9 and J is TRBJ2-2; 7 positions agree with TRBD2. V shed 4 bases and J 6 bases; nucleotides not matched to a gene: 6. This CDR3 region has 14 residues. Germline V CDR1 and CDR2: SGDLS, YYNGEE.

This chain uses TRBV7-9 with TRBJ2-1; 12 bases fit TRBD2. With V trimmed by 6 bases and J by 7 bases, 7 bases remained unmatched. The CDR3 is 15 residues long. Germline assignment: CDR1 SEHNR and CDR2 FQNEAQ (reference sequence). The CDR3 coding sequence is TGTGCCAGCAGTACCCTAGCGGGGGGGAGGAATGAGCAGTTCTTC. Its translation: CASSTLAGGRNEQFF. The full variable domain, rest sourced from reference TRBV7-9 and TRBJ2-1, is DTGVSQNPRHKITKRGQNVTFRCDPISEHNRLYWYRQTLGQGPEFLTYFQNEAQLEKSRLLSDRFSAERPKGSFSTLEIQRTEQGDSAMYLCASSTLAGGRNEQFFGPGTRLTVL.

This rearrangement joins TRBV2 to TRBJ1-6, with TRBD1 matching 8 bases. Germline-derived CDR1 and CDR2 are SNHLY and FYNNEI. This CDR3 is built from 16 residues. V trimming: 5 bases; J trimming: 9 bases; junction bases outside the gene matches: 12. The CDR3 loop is CASSTSSGGLSSPLHF. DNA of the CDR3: TGTGCCAGCAGTACTTCATCAGGGGGCTTGAGTTCACCCCTCCACTTT.

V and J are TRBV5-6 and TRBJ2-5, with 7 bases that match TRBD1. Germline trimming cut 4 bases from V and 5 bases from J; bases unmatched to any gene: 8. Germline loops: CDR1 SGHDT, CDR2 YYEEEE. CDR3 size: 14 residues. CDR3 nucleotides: TGTGCCAGCAGCCCCGGGACAGAGGGGGAGACCCAGTACTTC. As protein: CASSPGTEGETQYF.

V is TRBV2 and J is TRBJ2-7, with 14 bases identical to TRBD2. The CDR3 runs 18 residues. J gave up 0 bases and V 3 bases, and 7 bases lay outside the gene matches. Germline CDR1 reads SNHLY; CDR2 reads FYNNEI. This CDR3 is CASSDFPGLAGDSYEQYF. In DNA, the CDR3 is TGTGCCAGCAGTGACTTTCCGGGACTAGCGGGGGACTCCTACGAGCAGTACTTC.

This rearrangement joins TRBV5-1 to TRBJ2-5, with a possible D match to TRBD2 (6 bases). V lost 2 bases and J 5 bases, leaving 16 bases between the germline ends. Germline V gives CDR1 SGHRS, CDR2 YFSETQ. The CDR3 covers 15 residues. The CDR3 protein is CASSFHSDGGETQYF. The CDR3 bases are TGCGCCAGCAGCTTCCACTCCGACGGAGGGGAGACCCAGTACTTC.

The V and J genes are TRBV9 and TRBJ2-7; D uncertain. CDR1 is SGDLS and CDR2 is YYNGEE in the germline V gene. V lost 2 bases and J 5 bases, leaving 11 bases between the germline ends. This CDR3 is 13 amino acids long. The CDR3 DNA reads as TGTGCCAGCAGCGTCCGACCTAGAAACGAGCAGTACTTC. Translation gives CASSVRPRNEQYF.

The CDR3 loop reads CASSQDYEGGSYGYTF. The DNA for the CDR3 is TGCGCCAGCAGCCAAGATTACGAGGGAGGGAGCTATGGCTACACCTTC. J is TRBJ1-2 and V is TRBV4-3; no reliable D call. This CDR3 contains 16 residues. V was cut by 0 bases and J by 4 bases, with 15 bases left in between. Germline assignment: CDR1 LGHNA and CDR2 YSLEER.

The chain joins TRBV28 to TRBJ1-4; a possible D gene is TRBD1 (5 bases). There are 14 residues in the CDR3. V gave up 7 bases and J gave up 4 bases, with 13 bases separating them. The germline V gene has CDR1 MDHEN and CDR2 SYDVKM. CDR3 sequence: CASTPPGYNEKLFF. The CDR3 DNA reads TGTGCCAGCACCCCCCCAGGGTATAATGAAAAACTGTTTTTT.

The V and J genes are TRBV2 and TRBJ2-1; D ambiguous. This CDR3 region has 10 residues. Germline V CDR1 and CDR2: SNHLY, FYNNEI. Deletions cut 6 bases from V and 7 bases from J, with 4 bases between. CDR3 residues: CASSSNEQFF. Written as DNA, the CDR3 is TGTGCCAGCAGCAGTAATGAGCAGTTCTTC.

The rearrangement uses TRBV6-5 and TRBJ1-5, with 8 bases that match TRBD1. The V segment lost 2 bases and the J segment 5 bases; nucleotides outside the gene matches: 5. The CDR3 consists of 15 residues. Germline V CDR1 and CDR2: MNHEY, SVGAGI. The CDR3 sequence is CASSYRQGAHQPQHF. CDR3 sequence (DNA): TGTGCCAGCAGTTACCGGCAGGGGGCCCATCAGCCCCAGCATTTT.

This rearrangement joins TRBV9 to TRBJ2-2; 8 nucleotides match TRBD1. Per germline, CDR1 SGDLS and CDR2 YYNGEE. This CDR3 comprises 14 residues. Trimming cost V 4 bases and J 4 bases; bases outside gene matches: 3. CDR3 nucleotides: TGTGCCAGCAGCTATACAGGGGGCACCGGGGAGCTGTTTTTT. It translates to CASSYTGGTGELFF.

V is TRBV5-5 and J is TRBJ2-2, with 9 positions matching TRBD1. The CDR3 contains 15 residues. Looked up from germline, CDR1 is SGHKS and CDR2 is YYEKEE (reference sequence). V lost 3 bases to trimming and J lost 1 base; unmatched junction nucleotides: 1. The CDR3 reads CASSWTGVNTGELFF. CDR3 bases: TGTGCCAGCAGCTGGACAGGGGTGAACACCGGGGAGCTGTTTTTT.

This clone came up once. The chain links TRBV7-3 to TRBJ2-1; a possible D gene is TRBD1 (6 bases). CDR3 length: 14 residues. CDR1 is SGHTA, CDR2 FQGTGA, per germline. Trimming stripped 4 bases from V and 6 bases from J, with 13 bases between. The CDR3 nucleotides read TGTGCCAGCAGCTCCCGCCGAGGGGGCAATGAGCAGTTCTTC. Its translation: CASSSRRGGNEQFF.

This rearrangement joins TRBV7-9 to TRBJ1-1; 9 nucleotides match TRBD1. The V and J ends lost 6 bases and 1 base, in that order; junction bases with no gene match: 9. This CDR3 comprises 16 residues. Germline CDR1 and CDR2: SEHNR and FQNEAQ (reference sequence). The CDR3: CASRYPTGGRNTEAFF. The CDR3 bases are TGTGCCAGCAGATATCCCACAGGGGGCCGGAACACTGAAGCTTTCTTT.

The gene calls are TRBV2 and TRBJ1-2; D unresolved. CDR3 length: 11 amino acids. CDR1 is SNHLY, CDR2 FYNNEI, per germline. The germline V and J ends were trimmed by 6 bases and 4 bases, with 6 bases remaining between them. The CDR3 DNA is TGTGCCAGCAGACAGATCTATGGCTACACCTTC. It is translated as CASRQIYGYTF.

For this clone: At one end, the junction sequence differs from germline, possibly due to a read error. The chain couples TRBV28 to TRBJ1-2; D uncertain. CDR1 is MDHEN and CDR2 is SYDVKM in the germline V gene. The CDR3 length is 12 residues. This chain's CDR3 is CASSFPTGISNF. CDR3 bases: TGTGCCAGCAGTTTTCCTACCGGGATTTCTAACTTC.

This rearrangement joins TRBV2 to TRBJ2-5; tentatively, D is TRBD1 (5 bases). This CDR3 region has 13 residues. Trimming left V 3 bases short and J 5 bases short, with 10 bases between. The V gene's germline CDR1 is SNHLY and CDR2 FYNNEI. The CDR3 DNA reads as TGTGCCAGCAGTGACGCAGGGATGGAGACCCAGTACTTC. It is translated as CASSDAGMETQYF.

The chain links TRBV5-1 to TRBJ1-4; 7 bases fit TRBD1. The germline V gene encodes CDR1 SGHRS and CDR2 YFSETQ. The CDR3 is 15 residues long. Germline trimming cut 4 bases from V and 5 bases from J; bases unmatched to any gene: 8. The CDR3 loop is CASSATTGINEKLFF. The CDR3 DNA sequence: TGCGCCAGCAGCGCCACGACAGGGATAAATGAAAAACTGTTTTTT. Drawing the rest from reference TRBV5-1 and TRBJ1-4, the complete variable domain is KAGVTQTPRYLIKTRGQQVTLSCSPISGHRSVSWYQQTPGQGLQFLFEYFSETQRNKGNFPGRFSGRQFSNSRSEMNVSTLELGDSALYLCASSATTGINEKLFFGSGTQLSVL.

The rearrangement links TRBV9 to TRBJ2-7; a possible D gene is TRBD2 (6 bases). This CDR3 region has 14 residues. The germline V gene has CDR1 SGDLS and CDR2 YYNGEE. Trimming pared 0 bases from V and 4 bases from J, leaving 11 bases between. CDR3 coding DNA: TGTGCCAGCAGCGTAGGGGGCAGCGGGTACGAGCAGTACTTC. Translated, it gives CASSVGGSGYEQYF.

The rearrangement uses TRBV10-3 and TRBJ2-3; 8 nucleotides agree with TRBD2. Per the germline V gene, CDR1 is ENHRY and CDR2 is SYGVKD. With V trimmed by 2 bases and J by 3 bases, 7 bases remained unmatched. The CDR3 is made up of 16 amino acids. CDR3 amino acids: CAISEGPSGLTDTQYF. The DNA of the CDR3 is TGTGCCATCAGTGAGGGCCCTAGCGGGTTGACAGATACGCAGTATTTT.

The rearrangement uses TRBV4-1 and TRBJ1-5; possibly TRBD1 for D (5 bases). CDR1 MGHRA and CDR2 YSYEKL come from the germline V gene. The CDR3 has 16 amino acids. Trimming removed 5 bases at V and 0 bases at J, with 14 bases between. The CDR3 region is CASSSVGGISNQPQHF. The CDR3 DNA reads TGCGCCAGCAGCTCGGTGGGGGGGATTAGCAATCAGCCCCAGCATTTT.

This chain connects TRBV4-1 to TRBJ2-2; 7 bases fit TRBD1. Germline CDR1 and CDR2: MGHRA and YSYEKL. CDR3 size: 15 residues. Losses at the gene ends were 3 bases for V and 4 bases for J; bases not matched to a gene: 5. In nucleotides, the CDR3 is TGCGCCAGCAGCCAGCGAGCAGGGGGCACCGGGGAGCTGTTTTTT. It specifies CASSQRAGGTGELFF.

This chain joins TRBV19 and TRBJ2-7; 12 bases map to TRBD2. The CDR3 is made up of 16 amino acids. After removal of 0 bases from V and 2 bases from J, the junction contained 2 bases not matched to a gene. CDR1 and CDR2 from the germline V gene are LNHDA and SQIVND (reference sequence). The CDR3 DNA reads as TGTGCCAGTAGTATAGATCGACTAGCGGGAGCCTACGAGCAGTACTTC. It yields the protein CASSIDRLAGAYEQYF.

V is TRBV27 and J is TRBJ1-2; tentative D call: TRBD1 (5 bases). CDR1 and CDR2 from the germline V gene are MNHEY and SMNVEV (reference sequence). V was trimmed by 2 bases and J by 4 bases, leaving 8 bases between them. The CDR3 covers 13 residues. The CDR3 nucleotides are TGTGCCAGCAGTTTACAGGGTGGCTATGGCTACACCTTC. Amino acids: CASSLQGGYGYTF.

CDR3 residues: CAWSVGRTGAYEQYF. For the CDR3, the DNA is TGTGCCTGGAGTGTTGGTCGGACAGGGGCCTACGAGCAGTACTTC. The chain joins TRBV30 to TRBJ2-7; 9 positions match TRBD1. CDR1 GTSNPN and CDR2 SVGIG come from the germline V gene (reference sequence). The CDR3 is made up of 15 amino acids. Trimming cost V 0 bases and J 2 bases; bases outside gene matches: 5. Complete variable domain (other parts from reference TRBV30 and TRBJ2-7): SQTIHQWPATLVQPVGSPLSLECTVEGTSNPNLYWYRQAAGRGLQLLFYSVGIGQISSEVPQNLSASRPQDRQFILSSKKLLLSDSGFYLCAWSVGRTGAYEQYFGPGTRLTVT.

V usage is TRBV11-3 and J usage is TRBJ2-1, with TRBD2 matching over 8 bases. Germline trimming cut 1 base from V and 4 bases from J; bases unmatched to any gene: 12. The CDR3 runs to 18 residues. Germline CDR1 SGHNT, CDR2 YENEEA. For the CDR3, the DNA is TGTGCCAGCAGCTTAGGTTCCGGGTCGGGAGGGGGATACAATGAGCAGTTCTTC. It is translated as CASSLGSGSGGGYNEQFF.

CDR3 in DNA: TGCGCCAGCAGCCAAGGCGCACGGTACAATGAGCAGTTCTTC. Encoded protein: CASSQGARYNEQFF. V gene TRBV4-3 combines with J gene TRBJ2-1; D gene ambiguous. CDR3 length: 14 amino acids. The germline V and J ends were trimmed by 1 base and 4 bases, with 8 bases remaining between them. Germline V gives CDR1 LGHNA, CDR2 YSLEER.

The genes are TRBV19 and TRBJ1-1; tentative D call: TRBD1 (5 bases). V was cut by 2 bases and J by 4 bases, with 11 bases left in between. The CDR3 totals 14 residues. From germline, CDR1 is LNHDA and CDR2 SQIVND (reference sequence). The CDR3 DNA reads TGTGCCAGTAGTATAACGGGGGGGGGCACTGAAGCTTTCTTT. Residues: CASSITGGGTEAFF.

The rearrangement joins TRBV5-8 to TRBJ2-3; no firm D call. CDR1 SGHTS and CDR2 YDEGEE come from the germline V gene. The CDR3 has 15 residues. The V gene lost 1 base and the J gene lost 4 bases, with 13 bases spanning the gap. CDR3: CASSLPLRSADTQYF. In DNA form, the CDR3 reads TGTGCCAGCAGCTTGCCGCTTCGAAGCGCAGATACGCAGTATTTT.